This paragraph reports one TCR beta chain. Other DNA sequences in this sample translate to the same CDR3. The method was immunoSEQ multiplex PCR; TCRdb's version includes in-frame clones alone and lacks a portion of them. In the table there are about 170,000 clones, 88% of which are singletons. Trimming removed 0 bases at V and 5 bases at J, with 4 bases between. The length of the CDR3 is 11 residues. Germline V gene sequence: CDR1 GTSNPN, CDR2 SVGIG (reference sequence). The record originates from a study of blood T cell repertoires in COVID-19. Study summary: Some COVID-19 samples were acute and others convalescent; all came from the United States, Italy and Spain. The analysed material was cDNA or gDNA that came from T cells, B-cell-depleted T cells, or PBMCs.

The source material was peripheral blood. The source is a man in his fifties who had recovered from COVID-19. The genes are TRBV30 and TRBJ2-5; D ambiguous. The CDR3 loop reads CAWSVRETQYF. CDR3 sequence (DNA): TGTGCCTGGAGTGTACGGGAGACCCAGTACTTC. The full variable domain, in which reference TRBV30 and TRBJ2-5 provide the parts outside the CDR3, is SQTIHQWPATLVQPVGSPLSLECTVEGTSNPNLYWYRQAAGRGLQLLFYSVGIGQISSEVPQNLSASRPQDRQFILSSKKLLLSDSGFYLCAWSVRETQYFGPGTRLLVL.